This TCR beta chain was sequenced for a study of OX40 agonist ivuxolimab in advanced cancers. Study-wide background: Across the patients, intravenous ivuxolimab was delivered every 2 weeks at 0.01 to 10 mg/kg. Hepatocellular carcinoma, melanoma, renal cell or head and neck cancer occurred in dose-escalation patients.

V gave up 3 bases and J gave up 0 bases, with 6 bases separating them. The germline gives CDR1 LGHNA, CDR2 YSLEER. The CDR3 loop spans 14 amino acids. Peripheral blood came from all dose cohorts at three timepoints. Using immunoSEQ multiplex PCR, the repertoire was profiled, and TCRdb retains in-frame clones only, with some absent. The sample consists of some 37,000 clones, roughly 82% of them appearing once. Specimen: CD4+ or CD8+ T cells sorted from blood, collected in a trial of the OX40 agonist ivuxolimab. The chain links TRBV4-3 to TRBJ1-3, with D hard to call. The sequence was obtained from an adult with an advanced solid tumor such as melanoma, head and neck, liver or kidney cancer. DNA for the CDR3: TGCGCCAGCAGCCAGGGTTACTCTGGAAACACCATATATTTT. Protein sequence: CASSQGYSGNTIYF.